A selection of T cell receptor beta chains follows, all from one sample in a study of blood T cell repertoires in COVID-19. Assay: immunoSEQ multiplex PCR; the TCRdb copy retains only in-frame clones and omits some. The sample shows a few hundred thousand clones, around 88% of them seen only once. Sequenced sample: peripheral blood. These receptors all come from a woman aged 50 to 65 with acute or convalescent COVID-19. Each CDR3 is given without its conserved first and last residue. The D gene is left open where the match is weak. The size of a clone is reported for some rows only, either as once, few or many, or as a class for expanded clones.

V gene	J gene	D gene	clone size	CDR3 protein
TRBV15	TRBJ1-5	TRBD1	-	ATSRDYRGHQPQH
TRBV7-2	TRBJ1-1	-	-	ASSRAGGDTEAF
TRBV4-3	TRBJ2-3	-	-	ASSPLPGINTDTQY
TRBV29-1	TRBJ2-7	TRBD1	-	SVRTGRYEQY
TRBV29-1	TRBJ2-5	-	-	SVENREETQY
TRBV9	TRBJ1-5	-	-	ASSVGGGGNQPQH
TRBV4-2	TRBJ2-7	-	-	ASSQVSVNEQY
TRBV4-1	TRBJ2-3	-	once	ASSQGGRYLSTDTQY
TRBV27	TRBJ2-5	TRBD2	-	ASSSRTSGRQETQY
TRBV7-3	TRBJ2-7	-	-	ASSLTGTGNEQY
TRBV28	TRBJ1-2	TRBD1	-	ASSFPGQLYYT
TRBV9	TRBJ2-1	-	-	ASSVLDNYNEQF
TRBV28	TRBJ2-7	-	-	ASSLLGDPSYEQY
TRBV7-8	TRBJ1-2	TRBD1	-	ASSFSGTGSFGYT
TRBV30	TRBJ2-7	TRBD2	once	AAGTSLINEQY
TRBV12-3/TRBV12-4	TRBJ1-1	-	-	ASGRQLNTEAF
TRBV19	TRBJ2-2	TRBD2	once	ASSKGLAGGPWGELF
TRBV5-3	TRBJ2-1	TRBD1	-	ARSSVHGTGRNQYNEQF
TRBV4-2	TRBJ2-2	-	-	ASSSIRDSVTGELF
TRBV3-1/TRBV3-2	TRBJ1-1	-	-	ASSLAENTEAF
TRBV27	TRBJ2-3	-	-	ASSSKSTDTQY
TRBV2	TRBJ2-2	-	-	ASSEYGELF
TRBV7-2	TRBJ2-3	TRBD2	-	ASSATSGRRDTQY
TRBV5-6	TRBJ2-7	-	few	ASSLVGEPYEQY
TRBV7-8	TRBJ2-5	-	-	ASSLTVAALGETQY
TRBV5-1	TRBJ1-2	-	-	ASRGDYYGYT
TRBV29-1	TRBJ2-7	TRBD2	once	SARGLDFSYEQY
TRBV29-1	TRBJ2-2	-	-	SAVLIDRINTGELF
TRBV7-2	TRBJ2-7	-	-	ASSLLGEYYEQY
TRBV7-2	TRBJ2-7	TRBD2	once	ASSSRLAGGGEQY
TRBV11-3	TRBJ2-5	TRBD2	-	ASSLGGTSGEWQETQY
TRBV7-2	TRBJ1-2	-	-	ASSYQAAYGYT
TRBV7-3	TRBJ2-3	-	-	ASSPPGDTQY
TRBV9	TRBJ2-1	TRBD2	-	ASSVNHGTSGRGEQF
TRBV28	TRBJ2-7	TRBD2	-	ASSLGLAGGPTYEQY
TRBV6-5	TRBJ1-1	-	-	AIRGDVSAEAF
TRBV29-1	TRBJ1-2	-	-	SVEGGLAGYT
TRBV3-1/TRBV3-2	TRBJ2-3	TRBD2	-	ASSQDGLAGVPDTQY
TRBV24-1	TRBJ2-2	TRBD2	-	ATSDVLAGVAGELF
TRBV11-2	TRBJ2-1	TRBD1	-	ASSLGTGRHEQF
TRBV19	TRBJ1-4	-	-	ASRVLNEKLF
TRBV27	TRBJ1-3	TRBD1	-	ASKTGAGNTIY
TRBV28	TRBJ2-4	-	-	ASRDDGRAGWGNIQY
TRBV5-1	TRBJ2-1	TRBD2	-	ASSFLRAGGLSEQF
TRBV28	TRBJ1-1	-	-	ASSLGGAEAF
TRBV7-3	TRBJ2-3	-	-	ASSLGLSQYTDTQY
TRBV6-5	TRBJ2-3	TRBD1	few	ASRRDRDPDTQY
TRBV10-2	TRBJ2-1	TRBD2	-	ASRTSGSRNEQF
TRBV7-2	TRBJ2-3	TRBD2	-	ASSPRSSGRATPTDTQY
TRBV6-2/TRBV6-3	TRBJ2-5	TRBD2	-	ASSYSARLAY
TRBV9	TRBJ2-1	TRBD2	-	ASSVGLADINEQF
TRBV11-3	TRBJ2-1	TRBD2	-	ASSSGGFNEQF
TRBV5-1	TRBJ2-7	TRBD2	-	ASSLGGSPADEQY
TRBV6-6	TRBJ1-1	-	-	ASSYSGELNTEAF
TRBV19	TRBJ2-2	-	-	ASSLAANTGELF